This entry describes one T cell receptor beta chain. The data belong to a study of shared clonotypes between healthy human individuals. V was cut by 5 bases and J by 4 bases, with 19 bases left in between. CDR1 is SNHLY, CDR2 FYNNEI, per germline. CDR3 length: 16 amino acids. At a deep level, the assay was run. The protocol was immunoSEQ multiplex PCR, while the TCRdb copy is restricted to in-frame clones and leaves out a portion. The sample yields about half a million clones, 75% to 85% seen once. The source material was PBMCs. This chain links TRBV2 with TRBJ2-3; TRBD1 is a possible D gene (5 bases). The TCR originated in a woman between 40 and 50 years old in good health. Some clones in this sample may be carry-over from other donors' samples. The CDR3 nucleotides read TGTGCCAGCAGTCAAATTACGACAGCTTCCGCAGATACGCAGTATTTT. It is translated as CASSQITTASADTQYF.